This T cell receptor beta chain was recovered during a study of shared clonotypes between healthy human individuals. As for the study in general: Each donor had three CD4 naive, three CD4 memory, two CD8 naive and one CD8 memory plate. Study-wide points: The naive CD4 repertoires of several donors were compared, and approximately 5% of clonotypes were shared.

A word on this clone: The antigen remains undetermined.

Method: immunoSEQ multiplex PCR; TCRdb's copy keeps in-frame clones and lacks some. This table holds roughly 1,500,000 clones, roughly 98% found once. This CDR3 has 13 residues. CDR1 is MGHDK, CDR2 SYGVNS, per germline. Trimming stripped 3 bases from V and 8 bases from J, with 11 bases between. Sequencing was performed on naive CD4+ T cells sorted from blood. Subset described: CD45RA+ positively selected. The TCR comes from a man aged 30 to 39 in good health. The chain carries TRBV25-1 and TRBJ2-4; no firm D call. CDR3: CASSDVGIHIQYF. The CDR3 coding sequence is TGTGCCAGCAGTGACGTAGGGATCCACATTCAGTACTTC.